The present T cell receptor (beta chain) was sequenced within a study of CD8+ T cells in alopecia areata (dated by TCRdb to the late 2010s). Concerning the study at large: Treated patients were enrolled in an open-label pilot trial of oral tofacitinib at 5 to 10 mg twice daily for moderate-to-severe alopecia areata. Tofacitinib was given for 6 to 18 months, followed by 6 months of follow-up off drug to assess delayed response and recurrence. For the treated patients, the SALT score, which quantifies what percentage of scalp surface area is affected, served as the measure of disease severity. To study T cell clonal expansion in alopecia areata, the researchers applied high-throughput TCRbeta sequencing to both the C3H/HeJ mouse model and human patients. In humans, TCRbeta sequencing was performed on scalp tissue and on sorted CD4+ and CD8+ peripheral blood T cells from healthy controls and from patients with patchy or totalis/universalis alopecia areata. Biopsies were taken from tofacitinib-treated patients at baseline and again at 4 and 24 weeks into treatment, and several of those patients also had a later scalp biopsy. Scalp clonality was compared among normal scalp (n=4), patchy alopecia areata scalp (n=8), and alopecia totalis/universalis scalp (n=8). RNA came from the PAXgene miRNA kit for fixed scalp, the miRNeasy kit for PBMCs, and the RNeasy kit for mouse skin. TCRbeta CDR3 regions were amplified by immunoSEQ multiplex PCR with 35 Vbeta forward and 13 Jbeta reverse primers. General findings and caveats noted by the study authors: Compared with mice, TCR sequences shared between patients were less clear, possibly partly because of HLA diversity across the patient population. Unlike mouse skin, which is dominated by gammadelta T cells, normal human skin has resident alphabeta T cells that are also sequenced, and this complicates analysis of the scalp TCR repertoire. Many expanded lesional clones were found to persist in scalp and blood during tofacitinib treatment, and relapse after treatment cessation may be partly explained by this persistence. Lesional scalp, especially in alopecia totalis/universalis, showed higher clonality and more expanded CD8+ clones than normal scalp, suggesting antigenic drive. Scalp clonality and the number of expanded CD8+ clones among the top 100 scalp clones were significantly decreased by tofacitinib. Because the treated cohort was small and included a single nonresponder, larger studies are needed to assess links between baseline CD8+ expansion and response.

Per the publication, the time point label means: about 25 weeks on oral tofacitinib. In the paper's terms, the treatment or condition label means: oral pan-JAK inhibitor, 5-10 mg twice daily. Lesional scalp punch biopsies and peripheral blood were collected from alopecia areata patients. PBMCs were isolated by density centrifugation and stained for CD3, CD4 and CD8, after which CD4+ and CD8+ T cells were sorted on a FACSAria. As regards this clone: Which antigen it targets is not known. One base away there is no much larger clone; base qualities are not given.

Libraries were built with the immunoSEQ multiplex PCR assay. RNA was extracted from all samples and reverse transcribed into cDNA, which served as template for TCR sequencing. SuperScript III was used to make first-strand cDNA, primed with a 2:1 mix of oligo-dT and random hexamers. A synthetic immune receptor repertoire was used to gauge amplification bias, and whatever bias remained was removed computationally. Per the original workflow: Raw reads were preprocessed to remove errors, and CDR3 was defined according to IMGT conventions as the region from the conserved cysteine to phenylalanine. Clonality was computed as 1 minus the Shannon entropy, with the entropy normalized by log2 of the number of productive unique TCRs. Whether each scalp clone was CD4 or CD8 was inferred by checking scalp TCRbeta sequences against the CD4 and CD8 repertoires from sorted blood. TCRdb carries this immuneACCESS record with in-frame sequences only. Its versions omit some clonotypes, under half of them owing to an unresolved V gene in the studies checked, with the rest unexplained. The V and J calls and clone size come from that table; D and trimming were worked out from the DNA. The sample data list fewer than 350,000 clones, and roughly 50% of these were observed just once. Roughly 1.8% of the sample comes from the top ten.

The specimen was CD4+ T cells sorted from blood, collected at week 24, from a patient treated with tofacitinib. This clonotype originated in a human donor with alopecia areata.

The nucleotides are TGTGCCAGCAGTCCCCCTGGGGGGTGGAGTGGCTACACCTTC. Its protein reads: CASSPPGGWSGYTF. The sequence links TRBV6-5 to TRBJ1-2; TRBD1 is possibly the D segment (5 matching bases). Counted from cysteine to phenylalanine, this CDR3 has 14 amino acids. CDR3 DNA only is kept here, 42 bases in frame from base 1. For CDR1 and CDR2, the germline V gene lists MNHEY and SVGAGI. The V and J ends are trimmed by 5 bases and 7 bases, leaving 17 bases between them.